These 23 T cell receptor beta chains originate from one sample sequenced in a study of shared clonotypes between healthy human individuals. Assay used: immunoSEQ multiplex PCR; TCRdb lists only in-frame clones, some missing. The sample holds more than 900,000 clones, 75% to 80% seen once. The material sequenced was memory CD4+ T cells from PBMCs. The subset: CD45RA-negative fraction. These TCRs come from a man younger than 35 in good health. Some clones in this sample may be carry-over from other donors' samples.

The chain couples TRBV4-1 to TRBJ2-7, with 12 bases that match TRBD1. CDR3 length equals 16 residues. Unmatched junction bases numbered 7, after V lost 1 base and J lost 6 bases. In germline, CDR1 is MGHRA, CDR2 YSYEKL. CDR3 nucleotide sequence: TGCGCCAGCAGCCAAGGAAGGGACAGGGGGCGCGCCGAGCAGTACTTC. Amino acids: CASSQGRDRGRAEQYF.

The rearrangement uses TRBV2 and TRBJ1-2; D perhaps matches TRBD1 (5 bases). Trimming took off 6 bases at V and 4 bases at J, with 18 bases between the two ends. This CDR3 region has 15 residues. In germline, CDR1 is SNHLY, CDR2 FYNNEI. The chain's CDR3 is CASSLAGIGRYGYTF. CDR3 DNA: TGTGCCAGCAGCCTAGCAGGGATAGGCCGCTATGGCTACACCTTC. Supplemented by reference TRBV2 and TRBJ1-2, the full variable domain reads EPEVTQTPSHQVTQMGQEVILRCVPISNHLYFYWYRQILGQKVEFLVSFYNNEISEKSEIFDDQFSVERPDGSNFTLKIRSTKLEDSAMYFCASSLAGIGRYGYTFGSGTRLTVV.

This clone occurred many times. The sample holds other DNA sequences that translate to the same CDR3. The gene calls are TRBV7-8 and TRBJ1-1; D gene ambiguous. Germline CDR1 is SGHVS and CDR2 is FQNEAQ. CDR3 length: 14 amino acids. V was pared by 1 base and J by 1 base, with 7 bases between. The CDR3 DNA sequence: TGTGCCAGCAGCTTAGTACGAGGGAACACTGAAGCTTTCTTT. Amino acids: CASSLVRGNTEAFF.

The chain is built from TRBV18 and TRBJ1-3, with TRBD1 matching over 7 bases. Germline V gene data show CDR1 as KGHSH and CDR2 as LQKENI. V was pared by 1 base and J by 2 bases, with 11 bases of the junction left unmatched. The CDR3 is 18 amino acids. The CDR3 here is CASSPLLGQAGTGNTIYF. The CDR3 DNA is TGTGCCAGCTCACCACTCCTCGGACAGGCAGGGACTGGAAACACCATATATTTT.

With respect to this clone: The sample holds other DNA sequences that translate to the same CDR3. The chain has TRBV18 and TRBJ1-2; tentatively, D is TRBD1 (6 bases). Trimming removed 6 bases from V and 2 bases from J, with 13 bases in between. The CDR3 spans 14 residues. The germline gives CDR1 KGHSH, CDR2 LQKENI. The CDR3 DNA is TGTGCCAGCTCTCCCGGACAGAGAAACTATGGCTACACCTTC. As protein: CASSPGQRNYGYTF.

The chain joins TRBV19 to TRBJ2-3, with D tentatively TRBD2 (5 bases). CDR1 LNHDA and CDR2 SQIVND come from the germline V gene (reference sequence). Trimming stripped 5 bases from V and 3 bases from J, with 12 bases between. The CDR3 has 14 residues. CDR3 region: CASSGRGTTDTQYF. In DNA, the CDR3 is TGTGCCAGTAGTGGCCGGGGTACTACAGATACGCAGTATTTT. The complete variable domain, with remaining parts taken from reference TRBV19 and TRBJ2-3, reads DGGITQSPKYLFRKEGQNVTLSCEQNLNHDAMYWYRQDPGQGLRLIYYSQIVNDFQKGDIAEGYSVSREKKESFPLTVTSAQKNPTAFYLCASSGRGTTDTQYFGPGTRLTVL.

The rearrangement uses TRBV4-3 and TRBJ2-1; 7 positions match TRBD1. This CDR3 region has 13 residues. CDR1 is LGHNA, CDR2 YSLEER, per germline. V gave up 1 base and J gave up 10 bases; unmatched junction bases: 4. CDR3 in DNA: TGCGCCAGCAGCCAAGTCTTAGGGGGCGAGCAGTTCTTC. Residues: CASSQVLGGEQFF.

The J gene is TRBJ2-3, the V gene TRBV15; no clear D gene. The V gene's germline CDR1 is LNHNV and CDR2 YYDKDF (reference sequence). The CDR3 runs 14 residues. Trimming left V 8 bases short and J 2 bases short, with 14 bases between. The DNA for the CDR3 is TGTGCCACCGCCTCCAGCGAGGACACAGATACGCAGTATTTT. Protein: CATASSEDTDTQYF. The variable domain in full, completed from reference TRBV15 and TRBJ2-3, reads DAMVIQNPRYQVTQFGKPVTLSCSQTLNHNVMYWYQQKSSQAPKLLFHYYDKDFNNEADTPDNFQSRRPNTSFCFLDIRSPGLGDTAMYLCATASSEDTDTQYFGPGTRLTVL.

The rearrangement links TRBV5-1 to TRBJ2-5; 7 nucleotides align to TRBD1. The last part of the DNA fits TRBJ2-7 better; the J call may be wrong. This CDR3 spans 15 amino acids. Germline V gene sequence: CDR1 SGHRS, CDR2 YFSETQ. The CDR3 loop reads CASSAGTGEWGEQYF. CDR3 sequence (DNA): TGCGCCAGCAGCGCAGGAACAGGGGAATGGGGCGAGCAGTACTTC.

This chain connects TRBV5-1 to TRBJ2-7; TRBD2 agrees at 9 bases. CDR1 and CDR2 from the germline V gene are SGHRS and YFSETQ. The CDR3 is 14 amino acids. J lost 3 bases, V lost 4 bases, and 5 bases had no gene match. The CDR3: CASSPDSGSYEQYF. For the CDR3, the DNA is TGCGCCAGCAGCCCGGATAGCGGGAGCTACGAGCAGTACTTC.

Notes on this clone: This specimen includes other DNA sequences encoding the same CDR3. The chain employs TRBV29-1 and TRBJ2-7; TRBD2 matches at 14 bases. Trimming removed 1 base from V and 4 bases from J; junction bases left unmatched: 3. The CDR3 contains 15 residues. Germline-derived CDR1 and CDR2 are SQVTM and ANQGSEA. The CDR3 loop is CSVEGTSGRTYEQYF. The DNA for the CDR3 is TGCAGCGTTGAAGGGACTAGCGGGAGGACGTACGAGCAGTACTTC.

J is TRBJ2-3 and V is TRBV7-8; 8 bases line up with TRBD2. CDR3 length equals 14 residues. The V and J ends lost 4 bases and 4 bases, in that order; junction bases with no gene match: 4. Germline CDR1 is SGHVS and CDR2 is FQNEAQ. The CDR3 nucleotides are TGTGCCAGCAGCTCCCCGCGGGGGGCAGATACGCAGTATTTT. As protein: CASSSPRGADTQYF.

This clone has a handful of counts. The chain combines TRBV6-6 with TRBJ2-5; 10 nucleotides line up with TRBD1. V shed 5 bases and J 5 bases; nucleotides not matched to a gene: 2. Per germline, CDR1 MNHNY and CDR2 SVGAGI (reference sequence). There are 13 residues in the CDR3. CDR3 nucleotides: TGTGCCAGCAGTGACAGGGGGCGGGAGACCCAGTACTTC. Translation gives CASSDRGRETQYF.

The chain joins TRBV7-3 to TRBJ1-1; D perhaps matches TRBD1 (6 bases). In germline, CDR1 is SGHTA, CDR2 FQGTGA. V gave up 5 bases and J gave up 10 bases, with 14 bases separating them. CDR3 length: 12 amino acids. The CDR3 reads CASSPETGVAFF. Written as DNA, the CDR3 is TGTGCCAGCAGCCCAGAGACAGGCGTAGCTTTCTTT. The whole variable domain, remainder taken from reference TRBV7-3 and TRBJ1-1, is GAGVSQTPSNKVTEKGKYVELRCDPISGHTALYWYRQSLGQGPEFLIYFQGTGAADDSGLPNDRFFAVRPEGSVSTLKIQRTERGDSAVYLCASSPETGVAFFGQGTRLTVV.

The CDR3 loop reads CASSQPLVTSGNEQFF. Written as DNA, the CDR3 is TGTGCCAGCAGCCAACCACTTGTGACTAGCGGCAATGAGCAGTTCTTC. V usage is TRBV11-2 and J usage is TRBJ2-1, with 9 nucleotides matching TRBD2. The ends lost 5 bases at V and 6 bases at J; junction bases unmatched: 11. The CDR3 loop spans 16 amino acids. Per germline, CDR1 SGHAT and CDR2 FQNNGV.

The chain carries TRBV7-6 and TRBJ1-6, with D unclear. V lost 3 bases and J 2 bases, leaving 11 bases between the germline ends. The CDR3 is made up of 16 amino acids. Looked up from germline, CDR1 is SGHVS and CDR2 is FNYEAQ. CDR3 region: CASSFSLGAYNSPLHF. For the CDR3, the DNA is TGTGCCAGCAGCTTCAGCTTGGGCGCCTATAATTCACCCCTCCACTTT.

In this sample, this clone turned up a few times. At the DNA level, this CDR3 is encoded by other sequences in the same sample as well. This sequence joins TRBV30 and TRBJ2-5; the D gene is possibly TRBD2 (7 bases). Germline assignment: CDR1 GTSNPN and CDR2 SVGIG (reference sequence). Trimming took 1 base from V and 5 from J, leaving 14 bases between them. This CDR3 region has 14 residues. The CDR3 reads CAWSGQGGVETQYF. The CDR3 DNA reads TGTGCCTGGAGTGGACAAGGGGGGGTGGAGACCCAGTACTTC.

V usage is TRBV7-9 and J usage is TRBJ2-7; TRBD1 is a possible D gene (6 bases). V lost 2 bases and J lost 1, with 12 bases in between. Germline assignment: CDR1 SEHNR and CDR2 FQNEAQ (reference sequence). The CDR3 spans 15 residues. The CDR3 loop is CASSLPPGESYEQYF. The CDR3 DNA reads TGTGCCAGCAGCTTACCGCCAGGGGAATCCTACGAGCAGTACTTC.

The CDR3 region is CAWSETGAGNTIYF. CDR3 DNA: TGTGCCTGGAGTGAGACAGGGGCTGGAAACACCATATATTTT. The rearrangement links TRBV30 to TRBJ1-3; 8 bases agree with TRBD1. CDR3 size: 14 residues. Germline CDR1 GTSNPN, CDR2 SVGIG (reference sequence). The V and J ends lost 1 base and 2 bases, in that order; junction bases with no gene match: 1.

The chain couples TRBV11-2 to TRBJ1-3; D possibly corresponds to TRBD1 (6 bases). Germline loops: CDR1 SGHAT, CDR2 FQNNGV. The V gene lost 1 base and the J gene lost 0 bases, with 13 bases spanning the gap. The CDR3 extends over 17 amino acids. CDR3 bases: TGTGCCAGCAGCTTAGTGGGGGGCTCGAGCTCTGGAAACACCATATATTTT. This translates into CASSLVGGSSSGNTIYF.

This clone is a singleton in its sample. The same CDR3 can be traced to other DNA sequences in this sample. The genes are TRBV18 and TRBJ1-2, with D tentatively TRBD1 (6 bases). The CDR3 covers 13 residues. Trimming stripped 3 bases from V and 2 bases from J, with 7 bases between. The V gene's germline CDR1 is KGHSH and CDR2 LQKENI. The CDR3 protein is CASSPGGNYGYTF. The DNA of the CDR3 is TGTGCCAGCTCACCCGGGGGCAACTATGGCTACACCTTC.

This clone was counted a single time. The rearrangement uses TRBV29-1 and TRBJ2-3; the D is unclear. The CDR3 is made up of 13 amino acids. V lost 7 bases to trimming and J lost 2 bases, with 13 bases between them. Per the germline V gene, CDR1 is SQVTM and CDR2 is ANQGSEA. As DNA, the CDR3 is TGCAGCGCCGGCTCAGGCCCCACAGATACGCAGTATTTT. This gives the protein CSAGSGPTDTQYF.

The gene calls are TRBV7-7 and TRBJ2-1; the D gene is possibly TRBD2 (5 bases). The CDR3 consists of 15 residues. The germline V gene has CDR1 SSHAT and CDR2 FNYEAQ (reference sequence). Trimming pared 2 bases from V and 2 bases from J, leaving 10 bases between. CDR3 amino acids: CASSLSFGAYNEQFF. The CDR3 region has the DNA TGTGCCAGCAGCTTATCATTCGGGGCCTACAATGAGCAGTTCTTC.